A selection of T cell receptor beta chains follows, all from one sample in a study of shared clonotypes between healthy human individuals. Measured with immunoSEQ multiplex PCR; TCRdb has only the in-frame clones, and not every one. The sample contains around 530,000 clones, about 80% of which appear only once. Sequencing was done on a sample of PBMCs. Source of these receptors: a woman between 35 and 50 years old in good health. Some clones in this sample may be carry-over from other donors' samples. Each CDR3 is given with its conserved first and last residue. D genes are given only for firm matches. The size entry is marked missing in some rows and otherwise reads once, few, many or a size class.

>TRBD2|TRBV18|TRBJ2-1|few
TGTGCCAGCTCACCGAACCTGGGACTAGAGGTTGAGCAGTTCTTC
CASSPNLGLEVEQFF
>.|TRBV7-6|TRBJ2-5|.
TGTGCCAGCAGCTCAGGAGTACAAGAGACCCAGTACTTC
CASSSGVQETQYF
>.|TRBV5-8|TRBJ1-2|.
TGTGCCAGCAGCCCTCTGCGGGGGGGTAGATATGACTATGGCTACACCTTC
CASSPLRGGRYDYGYTF
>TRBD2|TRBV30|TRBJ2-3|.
TGTGCCTGGAGTGTATCGGGGGGGGCTGATACGCAGTATTTT
CAWSVSGGADTQYF
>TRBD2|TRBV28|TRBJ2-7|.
TGTGCCAGCAGTTCCCTCACTAGCGGCAACTACGAGCAGTACTTC
CASSSLTSGNYEQYF
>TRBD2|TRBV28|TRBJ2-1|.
TGTGCCAGCAGTCCGAATAGCGGGATCCCTGTAAGGGAGCAGTTCTTC
CASSPNSGIPVREQFF
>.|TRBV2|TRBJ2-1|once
TGTGCCAGCAGTCTAGACCCGCGATACAATGAGCAGTTCTTC
CASSLDPRYNEQFF
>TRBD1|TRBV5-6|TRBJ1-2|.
TGTGCCAGCAGCTTGCCCTCAGGGGGCTATGGCTACACCTTC
CASSLPSGGYGYTF
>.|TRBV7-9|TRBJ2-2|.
TGTGCCAGCAGCTTAAATCCGGGTCCGAACACCGGGGAGCTGTTTTTT
CASSLNPGPNTGELFF
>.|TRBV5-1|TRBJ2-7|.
TGCGCCAGCAGCCCATTGACAGGGAGGGGCTCCTACGAGCAGTACTTC
CASSPLTGRGSYEQYF
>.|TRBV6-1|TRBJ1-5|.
TGTGCCAGCAGCGCCGCAGGGAGCAATCAGCCCCAGCATTTT
CASSAAGSNQPQHF
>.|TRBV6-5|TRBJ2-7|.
TGTGCCAGCAGTTTGACAGGCCGCTACGAGCAGTACTTC
CASSLTGRYEQYF
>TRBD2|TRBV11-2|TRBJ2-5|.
TGTGCCAGCAGCTTATCTCTAGCGGGTCAGACCCAGTACTTC
CASSLSLAGQTQYF
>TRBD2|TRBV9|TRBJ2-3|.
TGTGCCAGCAGCACCCTCGGGGGGTTGAGGGATACGCAGTATTTT
CASSTLGGLRDTQYF
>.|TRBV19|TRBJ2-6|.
TGTGCCAGTAGGAGGGAGTCTGGGGCCAACGTCCTGACTTTC
CASRRESGANVLTF
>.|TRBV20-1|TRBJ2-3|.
TGCACGGCGGGGCTTCTGGATACGCAGTATTTT
CTAGLLDTQYF
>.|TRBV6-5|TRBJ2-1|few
TGTGCCAGCAGTTACTCCCTTTCCCCCAATGAGCAGTTCTTC
CASSYSLSPNEQFF
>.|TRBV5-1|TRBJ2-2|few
TGCGCCAGCAGCTACCTAAGCGAGGCCGGGGAGCTGTTTTTT
CASSYLSEAGELFF
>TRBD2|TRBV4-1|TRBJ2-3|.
TGCGCCAGCAGCCAAACCGGGACTAGCGGGAGCACAGATACGCAGTATTTT
CASSQTGTSGSTDTQYF
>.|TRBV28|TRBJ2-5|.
TGTGCCAGCAATTCGCAAGAGACCCAGTACTTC
CASNSQETQYF
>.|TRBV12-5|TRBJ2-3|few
TGTGCAAAGTTAGACAAGCCTAGCACAGATACGCAGTATTTT
CAKLDKPSTDTQYF
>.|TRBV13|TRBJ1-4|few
TGTGCCAGCAGCCCACGGATACATCAATCAGAAAAACTGTTTTTT
CASSPRIHQSEKLFF
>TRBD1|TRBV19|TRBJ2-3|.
TGTGCCAGTAGTATAATCGTGCCAGGGGAATTCAGGGGGCACACAGATACGCAGTATTTT
CASSIIVPGEFRGHTDTQYF
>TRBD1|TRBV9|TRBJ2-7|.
TGTGCCAGCAGTTTGACCCAGGGGGCGAGCGAGCAGTACTTC
CASSLTQGASEQYF
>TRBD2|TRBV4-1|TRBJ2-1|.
TGCGCCAGCAGCCAAACTATACTAGCGGGAGGGCCAGGCCTCTACAATGAGCAGTTCTTC
CASSQTILAGGPGLYNEQFF
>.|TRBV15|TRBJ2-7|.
TGTGCCACCAAGGAGACAGGCGTCCACGAGCAGTACTTC
CATKETGVHEQYF
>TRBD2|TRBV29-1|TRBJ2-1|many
TGCAGCGTTGAGCCGTTTGGGCTAGCGGGAACGTATGAGCAGTTCTTC
CSVEPFGLAGTYEQFF
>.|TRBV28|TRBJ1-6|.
TGTGCCAGCCAAACACAAGGGGGGAGGATAACACCTTCACCCCTCCACTTT
CASQTQGGRITPSPLHF
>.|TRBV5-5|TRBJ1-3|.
TGTGCCAGCAGTTCAGACTTTTCTGGAAACACCATATATTTT
CASSSDFSGNTIYF
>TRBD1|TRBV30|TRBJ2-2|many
TGTGCCTGGAGTAAGCTGACAGGGTTAGCCGGGGAGCTGTTTTTT
CAWSKLTGLAGELFF
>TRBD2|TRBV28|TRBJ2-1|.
TGTGCCAGCACCCAACTAGCGGGAGTTCTGTTCTTC
CASTQLAGVLFF
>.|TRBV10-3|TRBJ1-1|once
TGTGCCATCAGTGGGTCGTCCGGGAACACTGAAGCTTTCTTT
CAISGSSGNTEAFF
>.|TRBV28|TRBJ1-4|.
TGTGCCAGCGGCAACACACCAACTAATGAAAAACTGTTTTTT
CASGNTPTNEKLFF
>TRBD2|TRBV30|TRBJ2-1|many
TGTGCCTGGAGTGGGACCAGTGAGCGGGAGGCCCCCTACAATGAGCAGTTCTTC
CAWSGTSEREAPYNEQFF
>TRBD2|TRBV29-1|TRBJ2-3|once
TGCAGCGTTAGACTAGCGGGAGCCCCAGATACGCAGTATTTT
CSVRLAGAPDTQYF
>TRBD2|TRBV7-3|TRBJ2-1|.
TGTGCCAGCAGCCCCTCGGCGGGAGCCTACAATGAGCAGTTCTTC
CASSPSAGAYNEQFF
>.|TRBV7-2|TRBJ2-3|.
TGTGCCAGCAGCTTAGCCGGGCCCGCAGATACGCAGTATTTT
CASSLAGPADTQYF
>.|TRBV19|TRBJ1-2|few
TGTGCCAGTAGTCGGGTACGAGCTTGGTGGAACTATGGCTACACCTTC
CASSRVRAWWNYGYTF
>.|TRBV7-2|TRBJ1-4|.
TGTGCCAGCAGCTTAGAGTACGGCAGTAATGAAAAACTGTTTTTT
CASSLEYGSNEKLFF
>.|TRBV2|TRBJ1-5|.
TGTGCCAGCAGTGCGGGAACCAATAGCAATCAGCCCCAGCATTTT
CASSAGTNSNQPQHF
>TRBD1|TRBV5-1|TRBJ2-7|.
TGCGCCAGCAGCTTGGAGGGACAGGGCTACGAGCAGTACTTC
CASSLEGQGYEQYF
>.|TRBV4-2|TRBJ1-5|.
TGTGCCAGCAGCCGAGGAGGTCAGCCCCAGCATTTT
CASSRGGQPQHF